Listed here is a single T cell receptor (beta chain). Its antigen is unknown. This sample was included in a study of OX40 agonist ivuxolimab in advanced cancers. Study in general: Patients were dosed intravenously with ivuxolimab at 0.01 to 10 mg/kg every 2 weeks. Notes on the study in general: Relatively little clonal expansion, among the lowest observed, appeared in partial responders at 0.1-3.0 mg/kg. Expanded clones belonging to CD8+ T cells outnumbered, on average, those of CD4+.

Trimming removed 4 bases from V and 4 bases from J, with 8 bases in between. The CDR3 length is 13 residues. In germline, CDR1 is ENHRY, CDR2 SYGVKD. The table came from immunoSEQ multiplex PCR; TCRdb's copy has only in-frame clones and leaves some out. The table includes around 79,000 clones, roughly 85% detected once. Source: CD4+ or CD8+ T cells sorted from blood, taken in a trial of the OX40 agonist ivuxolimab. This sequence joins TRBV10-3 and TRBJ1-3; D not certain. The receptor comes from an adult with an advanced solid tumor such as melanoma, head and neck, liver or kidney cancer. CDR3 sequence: CAISASEGNTIYF. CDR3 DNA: TGTGCCATCAGTGCGTCAGAGGGAAACACCATATATTTT.